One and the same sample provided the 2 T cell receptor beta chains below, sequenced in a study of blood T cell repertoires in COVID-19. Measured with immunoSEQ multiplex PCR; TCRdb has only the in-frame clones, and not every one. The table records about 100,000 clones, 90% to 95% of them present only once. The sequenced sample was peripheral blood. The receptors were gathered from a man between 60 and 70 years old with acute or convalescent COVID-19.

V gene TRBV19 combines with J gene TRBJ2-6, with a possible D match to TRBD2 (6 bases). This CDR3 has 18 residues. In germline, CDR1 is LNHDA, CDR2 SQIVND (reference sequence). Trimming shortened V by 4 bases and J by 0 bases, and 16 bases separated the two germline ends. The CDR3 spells CASSSLGTQASGANVLTF. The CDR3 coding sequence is TGTGCCAGTAGTAGCCTCGGGACTCAAGCCTCTGGGGCCAACGTCCTGACTTTC.

CDR3 protein: CASTRSRGSSYEQYV. Written as DNA, the CDR3 is TGTGCCAGCACTAGATCAAGGGGAAGCTCCTACGAGCAGTACGTC. The gene calls are TRBV11-2 and TRBJ2-7, with D possibly matching TRBD1 (5 bases). The CDR3 contains 15 residues. Germline loops: CDR1 SGHAT, CDR2 FQNNGV. The V end was cut by 7 bases, the J end by 0 bases, with 16 bases between.